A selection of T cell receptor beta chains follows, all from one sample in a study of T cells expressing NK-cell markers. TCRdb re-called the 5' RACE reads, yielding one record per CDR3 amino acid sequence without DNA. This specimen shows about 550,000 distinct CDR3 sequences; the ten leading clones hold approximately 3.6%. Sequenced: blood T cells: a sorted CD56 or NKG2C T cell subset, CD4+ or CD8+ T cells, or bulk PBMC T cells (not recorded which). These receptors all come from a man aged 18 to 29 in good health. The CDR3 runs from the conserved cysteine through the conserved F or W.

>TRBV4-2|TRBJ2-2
CASSPEGRGQKNTGELFF
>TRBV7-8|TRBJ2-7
CASSKSGTGPYEQYF
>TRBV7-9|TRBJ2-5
CASIVGQYQETQYF
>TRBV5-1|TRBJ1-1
CASSPYGQGYTEAFF
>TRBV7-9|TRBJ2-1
CASSPRTGFNEQFF
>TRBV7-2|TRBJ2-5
CASSRLVTSGQETQYF
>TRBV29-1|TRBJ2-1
CSVLLLGTGVNEQFF
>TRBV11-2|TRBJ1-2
CASSLAQGGYYGYTF
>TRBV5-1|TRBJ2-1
CASGGTSGYLGQFF
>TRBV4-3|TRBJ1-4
CASSQDRQGISNEKLFF
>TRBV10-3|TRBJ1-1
CAISGPDGSEAFF
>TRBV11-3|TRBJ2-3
CASSRGQGLTDTQYF
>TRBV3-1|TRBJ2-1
CASSQEWQKSINEQFF
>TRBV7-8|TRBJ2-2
CASSLDGGRAGELFF
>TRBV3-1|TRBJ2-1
CASSQASGKSYNEQFF
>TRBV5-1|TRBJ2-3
CASCPFGTSGKNTDTQYF
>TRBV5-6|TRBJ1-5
CASSLAAAGRNQPQHF
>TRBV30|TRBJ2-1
CALDQGLYNEQFF
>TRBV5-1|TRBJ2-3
CASSLGPSTDTQYF
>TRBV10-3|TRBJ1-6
CAISEPSGQGGSPLHF
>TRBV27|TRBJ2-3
CASSLEGGGTDTQYF
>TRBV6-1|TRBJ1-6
CASSTGTRGSPLHF
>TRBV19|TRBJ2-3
CASSISSGRGTDTQYF
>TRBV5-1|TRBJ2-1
CASTQQGEQFF
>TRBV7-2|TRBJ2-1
CASSLGGTSAYNEQFF
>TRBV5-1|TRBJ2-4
CASSQAEPKNIQYF
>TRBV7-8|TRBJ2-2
CASSLETGGSGELFF
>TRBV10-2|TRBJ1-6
CASSESATGGQGSPLHF
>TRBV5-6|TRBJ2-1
CASSSLAGVNEQFF
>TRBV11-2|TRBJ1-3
CASRQTGVSSGNTIYF
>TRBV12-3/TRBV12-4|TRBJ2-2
CASIKGTRADTGELFF
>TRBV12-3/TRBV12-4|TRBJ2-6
CASSLAGAPFGANVLTF
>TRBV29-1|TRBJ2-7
CSVGEVGEQYF
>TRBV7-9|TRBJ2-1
CASSPGLGVGNEQFF
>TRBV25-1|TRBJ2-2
CASSTTGNTGELFF
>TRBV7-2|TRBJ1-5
CASSVASPDGPQHF
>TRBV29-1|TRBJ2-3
CSVAPRPDTQYF
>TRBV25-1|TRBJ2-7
CASSDPNPVEQYF
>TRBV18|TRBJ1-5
CASSPSGMGGSNQPQHF
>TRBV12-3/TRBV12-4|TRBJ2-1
CASSLGVGSGRPRDNEQFF
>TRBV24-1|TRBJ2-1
CATSDRPGQGPVGEQFF
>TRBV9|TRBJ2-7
CASSDTGSYEQYF
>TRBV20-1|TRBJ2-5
CSARVGYQETQYF
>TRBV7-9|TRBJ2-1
CASSLGSGSHNEQFF
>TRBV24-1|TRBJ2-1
CATSDRGGSLRGNEQFF
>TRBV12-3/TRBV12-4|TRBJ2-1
CASSRAIEQFF
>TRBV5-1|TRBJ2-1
CASSLWSSGSGNEQFF
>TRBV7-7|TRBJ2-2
CASSQMGTGELFF
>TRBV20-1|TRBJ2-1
CSVASGSPLGSYNEQFF
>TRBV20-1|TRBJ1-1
CSARQVLPMNTEAFF
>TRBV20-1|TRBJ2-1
CSARASPPAAKSDEQFF
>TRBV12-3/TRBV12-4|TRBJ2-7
CASSILAVSYEQYF
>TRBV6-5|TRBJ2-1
CASTRTSGIHEQFF
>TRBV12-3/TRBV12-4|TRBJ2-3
CASTHGGGNLASDTQYF